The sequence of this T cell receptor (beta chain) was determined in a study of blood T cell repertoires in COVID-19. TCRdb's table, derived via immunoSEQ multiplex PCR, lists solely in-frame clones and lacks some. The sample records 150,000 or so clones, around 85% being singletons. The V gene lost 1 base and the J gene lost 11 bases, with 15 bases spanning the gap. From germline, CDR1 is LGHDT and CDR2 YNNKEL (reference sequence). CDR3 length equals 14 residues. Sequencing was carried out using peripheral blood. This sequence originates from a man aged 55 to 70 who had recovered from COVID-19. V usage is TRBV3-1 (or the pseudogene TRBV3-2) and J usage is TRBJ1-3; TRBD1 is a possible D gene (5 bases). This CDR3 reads CASSQAGLGPAIYF. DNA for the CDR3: TGTGCCAGCAGCCAAGCCGGATTGGGGCCCGCCATATATTTT.